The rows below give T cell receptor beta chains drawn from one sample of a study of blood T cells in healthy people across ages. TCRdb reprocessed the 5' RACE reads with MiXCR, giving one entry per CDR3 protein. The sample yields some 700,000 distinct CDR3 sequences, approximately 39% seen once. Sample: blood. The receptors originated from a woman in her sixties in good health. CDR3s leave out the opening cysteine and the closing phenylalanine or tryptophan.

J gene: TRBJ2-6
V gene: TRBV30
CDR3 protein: AWTSGSSGANVLT

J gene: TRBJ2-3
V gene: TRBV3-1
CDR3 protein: ASSLQPSSGRTDTQY

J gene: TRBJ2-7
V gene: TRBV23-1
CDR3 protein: ASSQSRLAELYEQY

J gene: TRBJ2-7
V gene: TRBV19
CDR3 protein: ASSIAGRAFYEQY

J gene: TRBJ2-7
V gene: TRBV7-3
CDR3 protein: ASSSVTGPYEQY

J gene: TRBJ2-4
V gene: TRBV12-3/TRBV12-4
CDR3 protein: ASSLRALLAKNIQY

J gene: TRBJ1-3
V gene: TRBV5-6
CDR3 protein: ASSFRRLGNTIY

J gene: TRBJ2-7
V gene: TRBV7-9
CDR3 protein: ASSLGGPGLYEQY

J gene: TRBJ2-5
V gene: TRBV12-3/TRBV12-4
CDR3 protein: ASSYLSGSGGETQY

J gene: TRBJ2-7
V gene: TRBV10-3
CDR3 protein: AISESRTDSYEQY

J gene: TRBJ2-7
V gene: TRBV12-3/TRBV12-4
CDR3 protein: ASSLSRQGSYEQY

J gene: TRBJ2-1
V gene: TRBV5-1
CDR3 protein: ASSGGGFSYNEQF

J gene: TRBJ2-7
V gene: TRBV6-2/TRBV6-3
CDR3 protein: ASRGREPGYEQY

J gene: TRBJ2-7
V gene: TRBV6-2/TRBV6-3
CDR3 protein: ASRLEAYEQY

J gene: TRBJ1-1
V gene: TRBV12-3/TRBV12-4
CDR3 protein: ASSLGPGGVGTEAF

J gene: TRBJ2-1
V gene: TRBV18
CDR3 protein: ASSPSDRADNERF

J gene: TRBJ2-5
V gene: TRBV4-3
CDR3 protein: ASSQDLLETQY

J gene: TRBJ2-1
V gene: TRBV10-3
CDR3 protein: AISGAEGYNEQF

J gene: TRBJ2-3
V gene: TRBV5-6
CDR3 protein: ASSSHTRTDTQY

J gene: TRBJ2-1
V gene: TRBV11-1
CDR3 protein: ASSLVWTSGSYNEQF

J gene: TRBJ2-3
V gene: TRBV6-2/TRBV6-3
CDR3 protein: ASTSLLGAGDTQY

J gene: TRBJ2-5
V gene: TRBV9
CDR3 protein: ASSVLDGYQETQY

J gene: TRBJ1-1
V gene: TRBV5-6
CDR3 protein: ASSLERGFTEAF

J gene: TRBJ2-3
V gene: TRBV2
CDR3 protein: ARTSGGTDTQY

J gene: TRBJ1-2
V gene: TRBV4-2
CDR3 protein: ASSQQTGTYYGYT

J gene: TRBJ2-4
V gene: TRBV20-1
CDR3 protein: SARGAGGKNIQY

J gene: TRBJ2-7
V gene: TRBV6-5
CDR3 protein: ASTKGTLGGSYEQY

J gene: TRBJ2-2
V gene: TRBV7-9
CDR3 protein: ASSWRDTGELF

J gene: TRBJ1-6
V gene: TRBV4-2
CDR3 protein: ASSREQGAPNSPLH

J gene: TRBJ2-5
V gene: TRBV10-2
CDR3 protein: ATEREGRAQY

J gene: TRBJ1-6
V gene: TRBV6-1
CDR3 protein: ASRGGTSPLH

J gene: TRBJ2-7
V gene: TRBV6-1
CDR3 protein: ASSERQRSSYEQY

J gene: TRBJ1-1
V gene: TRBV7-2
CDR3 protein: ASSLETGKAF

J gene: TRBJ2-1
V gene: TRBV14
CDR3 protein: ASSLFAEQF

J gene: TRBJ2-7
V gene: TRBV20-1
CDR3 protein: SARVNLATLTYEQY

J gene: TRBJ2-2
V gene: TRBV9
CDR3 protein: ASSVVVGGPPGELF

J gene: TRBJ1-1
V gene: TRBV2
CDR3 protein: ASSEGMNTEAF

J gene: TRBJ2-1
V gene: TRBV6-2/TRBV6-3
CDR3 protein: ASSYSPLAGIYNEQF

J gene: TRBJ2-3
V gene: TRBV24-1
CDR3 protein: ATSPAGDPPDTQY

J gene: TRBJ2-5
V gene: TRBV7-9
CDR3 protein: ASSWTGGGNEQY

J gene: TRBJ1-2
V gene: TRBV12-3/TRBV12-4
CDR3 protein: ASSVGNGYT

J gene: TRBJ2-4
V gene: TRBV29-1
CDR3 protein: SAQPGLAVLNEQY

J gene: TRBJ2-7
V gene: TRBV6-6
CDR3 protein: ASRLQGVTYEQY

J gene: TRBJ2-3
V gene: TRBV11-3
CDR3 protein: ASSLGVLMGSGQTTDTQY

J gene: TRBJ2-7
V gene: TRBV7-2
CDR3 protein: ASSYGTSGLYEQY

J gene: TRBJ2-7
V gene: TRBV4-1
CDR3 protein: ASSQRGFSYEQY

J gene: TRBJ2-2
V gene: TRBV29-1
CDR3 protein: SVFVNTGELF

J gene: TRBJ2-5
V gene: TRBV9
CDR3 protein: ASSVAFGGETQY